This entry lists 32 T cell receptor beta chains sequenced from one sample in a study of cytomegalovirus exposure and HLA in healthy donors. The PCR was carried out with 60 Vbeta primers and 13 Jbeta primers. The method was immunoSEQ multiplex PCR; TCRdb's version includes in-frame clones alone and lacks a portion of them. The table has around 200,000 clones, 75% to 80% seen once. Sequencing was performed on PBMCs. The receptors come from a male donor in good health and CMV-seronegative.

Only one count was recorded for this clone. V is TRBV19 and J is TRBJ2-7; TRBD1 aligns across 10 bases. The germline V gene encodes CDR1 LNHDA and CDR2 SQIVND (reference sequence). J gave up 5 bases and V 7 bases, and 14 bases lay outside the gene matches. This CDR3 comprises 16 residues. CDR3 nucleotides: TGTGCCAGTACCCCAAGGGGAGACAGGGGGCTTAACGAGCAGTACTTC. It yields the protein CASTPRGDRGLNEQYF. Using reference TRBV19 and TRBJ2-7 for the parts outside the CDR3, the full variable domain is DGGITQSPKYLFRKEGQNVTLSCEQNLNHDAMYWYRQDPGQGLRLIYYSQIVNDFQKGDIAEGYSVSREKKESFPLTVTSAQKNPTAFYLCASTPRGDRGLNEQYFGPGTRLTVT.

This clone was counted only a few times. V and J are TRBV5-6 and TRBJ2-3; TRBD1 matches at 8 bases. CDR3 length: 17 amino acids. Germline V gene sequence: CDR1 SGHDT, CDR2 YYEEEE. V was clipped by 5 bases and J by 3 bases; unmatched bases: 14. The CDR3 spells CASRLVGGTGETDTQYF. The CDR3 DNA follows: TGTGCCAGCAGACTGGTGGGCGGGACAGGAGAGACAGATACGCAGTATTTT.

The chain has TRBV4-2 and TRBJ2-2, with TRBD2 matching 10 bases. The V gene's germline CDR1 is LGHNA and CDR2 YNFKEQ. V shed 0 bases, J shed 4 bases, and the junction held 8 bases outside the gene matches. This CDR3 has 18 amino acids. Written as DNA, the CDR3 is TGTGCCAGCAGCCAAGATGGTATTGGGACTAGCGCCACCGGGGAGCTGTTTTTT. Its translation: CASSQDGIGTSATGELFF.

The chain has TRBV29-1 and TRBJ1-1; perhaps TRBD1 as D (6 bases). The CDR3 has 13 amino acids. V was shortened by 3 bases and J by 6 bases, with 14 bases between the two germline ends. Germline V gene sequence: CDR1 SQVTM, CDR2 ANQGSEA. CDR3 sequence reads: CSVDKQGGSEAFF. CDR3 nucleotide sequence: TGCAGCGTTGATAAACAGGGTGGGTCTGAAGCTTTCTTT.

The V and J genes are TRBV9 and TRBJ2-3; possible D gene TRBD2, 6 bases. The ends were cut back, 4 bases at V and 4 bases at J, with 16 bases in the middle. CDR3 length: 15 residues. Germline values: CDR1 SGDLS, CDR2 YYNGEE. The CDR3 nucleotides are TGTGCCAGCAGCCCTATTATACTAGCCTCAGATACGCAGTATTTT. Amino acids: CASSPIILASDTQYF.

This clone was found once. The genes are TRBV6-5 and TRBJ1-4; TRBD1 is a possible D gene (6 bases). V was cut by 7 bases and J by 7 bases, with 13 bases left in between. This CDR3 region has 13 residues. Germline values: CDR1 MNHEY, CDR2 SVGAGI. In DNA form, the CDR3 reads TGTGCCAGCACGGGGGGCCGAGGTGAAAAACTGTTTTTT. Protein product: CASTGGRGEKLFF.

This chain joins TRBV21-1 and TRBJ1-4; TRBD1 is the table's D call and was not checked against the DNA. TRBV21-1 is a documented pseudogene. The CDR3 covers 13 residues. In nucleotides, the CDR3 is TGTGCCAGCTGTCAGGGAAGGAATGAAAAACTGTTTTTT. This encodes CASCQGRNEKLFF.

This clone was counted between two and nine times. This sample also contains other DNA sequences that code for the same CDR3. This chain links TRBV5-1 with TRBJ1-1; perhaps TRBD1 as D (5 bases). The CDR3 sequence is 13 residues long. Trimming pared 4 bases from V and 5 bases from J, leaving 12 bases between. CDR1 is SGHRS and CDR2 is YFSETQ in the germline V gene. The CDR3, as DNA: TGCGCCAGCAGCACCCTGGGGGGAACTGAAGCTTTCTTT. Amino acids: CASSTLGGTEAFF.

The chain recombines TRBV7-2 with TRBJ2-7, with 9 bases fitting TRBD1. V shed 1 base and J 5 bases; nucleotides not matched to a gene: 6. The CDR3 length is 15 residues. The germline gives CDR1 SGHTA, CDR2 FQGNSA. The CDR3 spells CASSLVTGGWDEQYF. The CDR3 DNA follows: TGTGCCAGCAGCTTAGTCACAGGGGGCTGGGACGAGCAGTACTTC.

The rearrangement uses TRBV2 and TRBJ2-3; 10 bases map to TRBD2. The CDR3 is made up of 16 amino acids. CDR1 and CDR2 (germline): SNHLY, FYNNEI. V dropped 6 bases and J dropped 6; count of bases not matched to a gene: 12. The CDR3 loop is CASSPGSGGATDTQYF. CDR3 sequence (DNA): TGTGCCAGCAGCCCCGGGAGCGGGGGGGCCACTGATACGCAGTATTTT.

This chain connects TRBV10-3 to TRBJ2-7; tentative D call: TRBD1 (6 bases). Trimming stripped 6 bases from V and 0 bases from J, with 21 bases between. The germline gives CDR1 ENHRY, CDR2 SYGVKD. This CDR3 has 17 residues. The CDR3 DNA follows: TGTGCCATCAGCCAAAGTAAGACAGGACCGATCTCCTACGAGCAGTACTTC. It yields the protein CAISQSKTGPISYEQYF.

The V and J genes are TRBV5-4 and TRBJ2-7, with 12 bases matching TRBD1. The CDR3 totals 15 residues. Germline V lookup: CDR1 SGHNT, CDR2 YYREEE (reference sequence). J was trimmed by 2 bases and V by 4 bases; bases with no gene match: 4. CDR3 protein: CASSGGQGAAYEQYF. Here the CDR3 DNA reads TGTGCCAGCAGCGGGGGACAGGGGGCGGCCTACGAGCAGTACTTC.

CDR3 sequence: CATSREAGSTDTQYF. CDR3 nucleotides: TGTGCCACCAGCAGAGAAGCGGGAAGCACAGATACGCAGTATTTT. This chain links TRBV15 with TRBJ2-3; 7 bases map to TRBD2. Germline V lookup: CDR1 LNHNV, CDR2 YYDKDF (reference sequence). V lost 0 bases to trimming and J lost 0 bases; unmatched junction nucleotides: 0. CDR3 length equals 15 residues. Full variable domain (remainder filled in from reference TRBV15 and TRBJ2-3): DAMVIQNPRYQVTQFGKPVTLSCSQTLNHNVMYWYQQKSSQAPKLLFHYYDKDFNNEADTPDNFQSRRPNTSFCFLDIRSPGLGDTAMYLCATSREAGSTDTQYFGPGTRLTVL.

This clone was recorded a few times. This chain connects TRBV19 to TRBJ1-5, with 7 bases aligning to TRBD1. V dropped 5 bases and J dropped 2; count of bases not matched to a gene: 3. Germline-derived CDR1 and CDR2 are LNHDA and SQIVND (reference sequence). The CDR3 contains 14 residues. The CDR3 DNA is TGTGCCAGTAGTGCTACAGGGGGCAATCAGCCCCAGCATTTT. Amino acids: CASSATGGNQPQHF.

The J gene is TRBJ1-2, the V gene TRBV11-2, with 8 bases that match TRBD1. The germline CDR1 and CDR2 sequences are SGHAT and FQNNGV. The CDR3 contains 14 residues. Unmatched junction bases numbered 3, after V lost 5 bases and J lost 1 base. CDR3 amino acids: CASSPGQGNYGYTF. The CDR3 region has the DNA TGTGCCAGCAGCCCCGGACAGGGTAACTATGGCTACACCTTC.

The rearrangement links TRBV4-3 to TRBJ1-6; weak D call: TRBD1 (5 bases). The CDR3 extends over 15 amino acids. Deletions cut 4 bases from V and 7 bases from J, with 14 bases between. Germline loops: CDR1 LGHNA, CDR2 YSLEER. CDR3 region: CASSPQGSANSPLHF. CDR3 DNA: TGCGCCAGCAGCCCTCAGGGCAGTGCGAATTCACCCCTCCACTTT.

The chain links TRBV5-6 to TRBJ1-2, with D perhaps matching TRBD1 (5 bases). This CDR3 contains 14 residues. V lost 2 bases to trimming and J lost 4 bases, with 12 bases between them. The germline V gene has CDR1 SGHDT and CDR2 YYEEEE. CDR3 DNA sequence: TGTGCCAGCAGCTTAGGAGGGGCGGGCTATGGCTACACCTTC. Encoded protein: CASSLGGAGYGYTF.

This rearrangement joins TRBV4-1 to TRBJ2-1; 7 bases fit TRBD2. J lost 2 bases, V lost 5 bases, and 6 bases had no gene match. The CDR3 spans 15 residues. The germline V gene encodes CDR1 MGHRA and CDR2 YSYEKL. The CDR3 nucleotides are TGCGCCAGCAGCAGAGCGGGGTCGCCCTACAATGAGCAGTTCTTC. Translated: CASSRAGSPYNEQFF.

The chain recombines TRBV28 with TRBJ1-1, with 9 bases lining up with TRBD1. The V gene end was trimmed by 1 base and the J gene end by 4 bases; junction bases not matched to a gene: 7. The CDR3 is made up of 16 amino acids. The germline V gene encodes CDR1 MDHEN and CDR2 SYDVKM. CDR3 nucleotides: TGTGCCAGCAGTTTATCGGGACAGGGTTCGGGCACTGAAGCTTTCTTT. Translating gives CASSLSGQGSGTEAFF.

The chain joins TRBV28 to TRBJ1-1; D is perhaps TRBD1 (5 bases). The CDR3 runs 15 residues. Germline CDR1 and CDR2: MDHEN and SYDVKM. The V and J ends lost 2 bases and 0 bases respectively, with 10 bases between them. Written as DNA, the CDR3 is TGTGCCAGCAGTTTAGGCGGGGGGATGAACACTGAAGCTTTCTTT. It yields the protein CASSLGGGMNTEAFF.

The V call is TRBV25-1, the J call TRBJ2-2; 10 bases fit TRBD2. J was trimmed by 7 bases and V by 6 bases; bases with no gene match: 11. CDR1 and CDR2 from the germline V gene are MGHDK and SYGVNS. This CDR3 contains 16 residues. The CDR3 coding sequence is TGTGCCAGCAGACAATCTAGCGGGAGAGGGGGCGGGGAGCTGTTTTTT. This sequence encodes CASRQSSGRGGGELFF.

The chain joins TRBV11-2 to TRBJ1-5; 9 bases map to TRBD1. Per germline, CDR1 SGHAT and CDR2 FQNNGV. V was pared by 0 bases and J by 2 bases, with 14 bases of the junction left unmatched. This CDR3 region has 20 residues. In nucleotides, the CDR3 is TGTGCCAGCAGCTTAGATAGTAAGACGGACAGGGGAATCGGCAATCAGCCCCAGCATTTT. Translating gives CASSLDSKTDRGIGNQPQHF.

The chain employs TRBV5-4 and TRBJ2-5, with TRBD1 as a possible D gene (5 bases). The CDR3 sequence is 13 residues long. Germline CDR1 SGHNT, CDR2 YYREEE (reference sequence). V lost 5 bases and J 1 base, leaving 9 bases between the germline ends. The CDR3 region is CASSQGPQETQYF. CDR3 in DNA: TGTGCCAGCAGTCAGGGTCCCCAAGAGACCCAGTACTTC.

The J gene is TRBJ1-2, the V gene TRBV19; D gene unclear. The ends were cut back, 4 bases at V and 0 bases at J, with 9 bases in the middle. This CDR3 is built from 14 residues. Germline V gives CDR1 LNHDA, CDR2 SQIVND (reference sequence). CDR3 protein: CASSTRTANYGYTF. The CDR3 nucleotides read TGTGCCAGTAGTACCCGGACTGCTAACTATGGCTACACCTTC.

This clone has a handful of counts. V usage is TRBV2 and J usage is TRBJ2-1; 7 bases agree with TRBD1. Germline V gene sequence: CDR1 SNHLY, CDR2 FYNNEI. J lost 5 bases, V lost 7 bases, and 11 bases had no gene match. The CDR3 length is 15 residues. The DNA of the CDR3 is TGTGCCAGCAAGGGGGCGCTTGGGGAAGACAATGAGCAGTTCTTC. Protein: CASKGALGEDNEQFF.

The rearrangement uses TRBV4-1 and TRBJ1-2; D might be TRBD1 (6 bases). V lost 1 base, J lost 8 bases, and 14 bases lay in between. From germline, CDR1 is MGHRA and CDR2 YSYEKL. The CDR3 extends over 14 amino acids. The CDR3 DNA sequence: TGCGCCAGCAGCCAAGGCACAGGGTTGGGAGGCTACACCTTC. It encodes CASSQGTGLGGYTF.

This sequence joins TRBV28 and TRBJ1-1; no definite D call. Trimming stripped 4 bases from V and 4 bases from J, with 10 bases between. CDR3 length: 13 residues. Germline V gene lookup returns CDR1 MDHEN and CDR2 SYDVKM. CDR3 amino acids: CASSSYAGTEAFF. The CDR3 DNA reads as TGTGCCAGCAGTTCGTACGCGGGCACTGAAGCTTTCTTT.

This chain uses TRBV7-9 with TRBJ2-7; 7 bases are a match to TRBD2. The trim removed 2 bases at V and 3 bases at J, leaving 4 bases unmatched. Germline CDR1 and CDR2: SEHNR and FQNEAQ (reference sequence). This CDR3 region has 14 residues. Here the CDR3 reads CASSLPSGGYEQYF. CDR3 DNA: TGTGCCAGCAGCTTACCTTCGGGGGGCTACGAGCAGTACTTC.

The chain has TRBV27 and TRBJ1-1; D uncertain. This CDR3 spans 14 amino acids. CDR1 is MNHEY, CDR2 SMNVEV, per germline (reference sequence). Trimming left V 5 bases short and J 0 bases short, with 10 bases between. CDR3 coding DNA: TGTGCCAGCAGTCCCCTCGAGGTGAACACTGAAGCTTTCTTT. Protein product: CASSPLEVNTEAFF.

The CDR3 bases are TGCGCCAGCAGCCAAGCGGGGACAGGCAATCAGCCCCAGCATTTT. Translated, it gives CASSQAGTGNQPQHF. V gene TRBV4-3 combines with J gene TRBJ1-5; TRBD1 matches 7 bases. J gave up 2 bases and V 1 base, and 2 bases lay outside the gene matches. The CDR3 spans 15 residues. CDR1 is LGHNA, CDR2 YSLEER, per germline.

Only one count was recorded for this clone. CDR3 nucleotides: TGTGCCAGCAGTTATGTCGCAGGGAAGGGAGAGCAGTACTTC. Its translation: CASSYVAGKGEQYF. The chain uses TRBV6-5 and TRBJ2-7; the D gene is possibly TRBD1 (5 bases). V was pared by 3 bases and J by 7 bases, with 16 bases between. The CDR3 consists of 14 residues. Germline V lookup: CDR1 MNHEY, CDR2 SVGAGI.

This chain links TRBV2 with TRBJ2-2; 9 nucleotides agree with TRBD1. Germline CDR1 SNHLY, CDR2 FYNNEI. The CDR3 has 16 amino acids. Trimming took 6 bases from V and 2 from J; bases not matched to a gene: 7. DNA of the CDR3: TGTGCCAGCAGGAAACAGGGGGCCGACAACACCGGGGAGCTGTTTTTT. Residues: CASRKQGADNTGELFF.